The sequence of this T cell receptor beta chain was determined in a study of shared clonotypes between healthy human individuals. Sorted-subset replicate PCR reactions contained 200 ng DNA, corresponding to approximately 30,000 T cell genomes. In the original workflow: Filtering was not the same, since immunoSEQ gave junction-only sequences without quality scores. The repertoire was sequenced with immunoSEQ multiplex PCR; TCRdb's copy has only in-frame clones and lacks some. Clone size and V and J calls were adopted from that table, with D and trimming inferred from the DNA. Here the sample spans 1.5 million to 1.9 million clones, 95% to 99% being singletons. Adult Caucasians living in Nashville, Tennessee made up all of the donors. Germline CDR1 and CDR2: SGHRS and YFSETQ. V was trimmed by 0 bases and J by 2 bases, leaving 23 bases between them. The CDR3 is 20 residues long.

The chain combines TRBV5-1 with TRBJ2-2; D call uncertain. This receptor was obtained from a man in his thirties or forties in good health. The sequencing input was naive CD4+ T cells sorted from blood. Subset: CD45RA+ positively selected. The DNA for the CDR3 is TGCGCCAGCAGCTTGGATGGAGACGGCGTGGCGCCTTTTAACACCGGGGAGCTGTTTTTT. It translates to CASSLDGDGVAPFNTGELFF.